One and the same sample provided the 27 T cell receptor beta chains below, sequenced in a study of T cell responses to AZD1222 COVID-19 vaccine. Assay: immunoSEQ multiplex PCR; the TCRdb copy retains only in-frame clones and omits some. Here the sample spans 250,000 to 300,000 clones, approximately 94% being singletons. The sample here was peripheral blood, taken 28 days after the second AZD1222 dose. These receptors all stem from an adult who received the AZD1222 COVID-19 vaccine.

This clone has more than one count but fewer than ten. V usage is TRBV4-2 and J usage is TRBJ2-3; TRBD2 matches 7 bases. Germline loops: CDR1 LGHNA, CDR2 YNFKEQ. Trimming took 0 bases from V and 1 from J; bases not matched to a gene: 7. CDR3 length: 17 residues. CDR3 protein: CASSQERRESGTDTQYF. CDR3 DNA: TGTGCCAGCAGCCAAGAGAGGCGGGAGAGTGGCACAGATACGCAGTATTTT.

CDR3 DNA sequence: TGTGCCAGCAGTTTATCCATGGGGGGTGGAACCGGGGAGCTGTTTTTT. Translating gives CASSLSMGGGTGELFF. The gene calls are TRBV27 and TRBJ2-2, with D perhaps TRBD2 (6 bases). This CDR3 spans 16 amino acids. The germline V gene has CDR1 MNHEY and CDR2 SMNVEV (reference sequence). With 0 bases removed from V and 5 bases from J, the gap between germline ends came to 13 bases.

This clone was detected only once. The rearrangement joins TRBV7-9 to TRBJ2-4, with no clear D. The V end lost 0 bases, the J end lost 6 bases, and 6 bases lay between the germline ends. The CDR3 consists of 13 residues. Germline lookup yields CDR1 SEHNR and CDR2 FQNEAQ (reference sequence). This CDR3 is CASSLAVGNIQYF. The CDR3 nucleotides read TGTGCCAGCAGCTTAGCGGTCGGAAACATTCAGTACTTC. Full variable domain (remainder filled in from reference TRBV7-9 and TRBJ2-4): DTGVSQNPRHKITKRGQNVTFRCDPISEHNRLYWYRQTLGQGPEFLTYFQNEAQLEKSRLLSDRFSAERPKGSFSTLEIQRTEQGDSAMYLCASSLAVGNIQYFGAGTRLSVL.

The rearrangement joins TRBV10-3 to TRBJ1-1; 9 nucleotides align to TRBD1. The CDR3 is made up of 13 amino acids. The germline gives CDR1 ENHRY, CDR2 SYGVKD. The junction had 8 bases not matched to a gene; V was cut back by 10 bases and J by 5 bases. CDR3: CATRDREKTEAFF. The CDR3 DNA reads TGTGCCACCCGGGACAGGGAAAAGACTGAAGCTTTCTTT.

The CDR3, as DNA: TGTGCCAGCAACGCGGGACAGGGGTCAGATACGCAGTATTTT. This gives the protein CASNAGQGSDTQYF. The rearrangement links TRBV2 to TRBJ2-3, with 10 bases matching TRBD1. Germline trimming cut 7 bases from V and 4 bases from J; bases unmatched to any gene: 5. There are 14 residues in the CDR3. Germline CDR1 reads SNHLY; CDR2 reads FYNNEI.

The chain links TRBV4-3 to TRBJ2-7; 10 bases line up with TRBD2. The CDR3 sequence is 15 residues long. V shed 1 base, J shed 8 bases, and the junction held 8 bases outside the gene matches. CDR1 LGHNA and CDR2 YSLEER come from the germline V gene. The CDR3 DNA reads TGCGCCAGCAGCCAAGGTCAACTAGCGGGATACAAGCAGTACTTC. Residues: CASSQGQLAGYKQYF.

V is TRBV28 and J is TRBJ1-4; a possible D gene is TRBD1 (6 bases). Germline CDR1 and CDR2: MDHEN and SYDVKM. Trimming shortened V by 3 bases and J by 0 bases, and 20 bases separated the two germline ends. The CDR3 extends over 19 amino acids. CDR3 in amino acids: CASSLPTGSPSATNEKLFF. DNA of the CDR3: TGTGCCAGCAGTTTGCCTACAGGGTCCCCTTCTGCAACTAATGAAAAACTGTTTTTT.

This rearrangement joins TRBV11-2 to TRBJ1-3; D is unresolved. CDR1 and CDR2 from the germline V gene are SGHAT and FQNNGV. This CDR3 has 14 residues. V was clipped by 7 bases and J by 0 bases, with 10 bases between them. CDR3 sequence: CASKRRGSGNTIYF. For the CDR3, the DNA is TGTGCCAGCAAGCGTCGTGGCTCTGGAAACACCATATATTTT.

This chain's CDR3 is CASYPGAQALYGYTF. DNA for the CDR3: TGTGCCAGCTACCCCGGGGCACAGGCTCTCTATGGCTACACCTTC. V is TRBV6-5 and J is TRBJ1-2; maybe TRBD1 (5 bases). The ends were cut back, 8 bases at V and 4 bases at J, with 20 bases in the middle. The CDR3 has 15 amino acids. Germline loops: CDR1 MNHEY, CDR2 SVGAGI.

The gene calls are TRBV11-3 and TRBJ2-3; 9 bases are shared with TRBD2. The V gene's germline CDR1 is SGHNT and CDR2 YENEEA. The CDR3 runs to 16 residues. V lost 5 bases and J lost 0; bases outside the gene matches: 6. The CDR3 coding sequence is TGTGCCAGCAGCCGCGGGGGGGCCGGGAGCACAGATACGCAGTATTTT. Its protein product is CASSRGGAGSTDTQYF.

CDR3 protein: CASSGTGPTGELFF. The CDR3 DNA sequence: TGCGCCAGCAGTGGGACAGGGCCAACCGGGGAGCTGTTTTTT. The rearrangement links TRBV10-1 to TRBJ2-2, with 8 bases fitting TRBD1. Unmatched junction bases numbered 3, after V lost 4 bases and J lost 5 bases. This CDR3 is 14 amino acids long. Germline values: CDR1 WNHNN, CDR2 SYGVQD (reference sequence).

The CDR3 reads CASSQGLAGVNQTQYF. CDR3 nucleotide sequence: TGTGCCAGCAGTCAGGGACTAGCGGGAGTAAATCAGACCCAGTACTTC. The chain recombines TRBV27 with TRBJ2-5, with 14 bases matching TRBD2. Germline lookup yields CDR1 MNHEY and CDR2 SMNVEV (reference sequence). Trimming removed 5 bases from V and 6 bases from J; junction bases left unmatched: 8. CDR3 length: 16 residues.

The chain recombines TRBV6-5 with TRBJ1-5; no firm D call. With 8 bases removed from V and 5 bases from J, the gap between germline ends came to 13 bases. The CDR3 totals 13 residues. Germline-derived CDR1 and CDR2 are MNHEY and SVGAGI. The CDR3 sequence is CASRPGRDQPQHF. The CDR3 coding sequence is TGTGCCAGCCGGCCGGGCCGGGATCAGCCCCAGCATTTT.

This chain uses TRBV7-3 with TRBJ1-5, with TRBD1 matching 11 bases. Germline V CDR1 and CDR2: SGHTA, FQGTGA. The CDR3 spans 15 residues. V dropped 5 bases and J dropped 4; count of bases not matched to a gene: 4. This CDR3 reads CASSPGTGGNQPQHF. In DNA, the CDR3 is TGTGCCAGCAGCCCCGGGACAGGGGGTAATCAGCCCCAGCATTTT.

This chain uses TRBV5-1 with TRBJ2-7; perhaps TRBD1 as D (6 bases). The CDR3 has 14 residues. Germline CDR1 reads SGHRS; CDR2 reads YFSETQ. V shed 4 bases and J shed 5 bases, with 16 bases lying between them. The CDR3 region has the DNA TGCGCCAGCAGCCCCTGGGTGGGGGCAGACGAGCAGTACTTC. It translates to CASSPWVGADEQYF. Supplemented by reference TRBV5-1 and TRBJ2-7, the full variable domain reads KAGVTQTPRYLIKTRGQQVTLSCSPISGHRSVSWYQQTPGQGLQFLFEYFSETQRNKGNFPGRFSGRQFSNSRSEMNVSTLELGDSALYLCASSPWVGADEQYFGPGTRLTVT.

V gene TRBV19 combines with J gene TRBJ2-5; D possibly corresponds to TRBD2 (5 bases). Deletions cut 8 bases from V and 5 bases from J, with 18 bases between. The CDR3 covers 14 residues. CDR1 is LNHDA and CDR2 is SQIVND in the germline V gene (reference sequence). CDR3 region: CASRPTGVRETQYF. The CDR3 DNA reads TGTGCCAGTCGACCGACCGGGGTTCGGGAGACCCAGTACTTC.

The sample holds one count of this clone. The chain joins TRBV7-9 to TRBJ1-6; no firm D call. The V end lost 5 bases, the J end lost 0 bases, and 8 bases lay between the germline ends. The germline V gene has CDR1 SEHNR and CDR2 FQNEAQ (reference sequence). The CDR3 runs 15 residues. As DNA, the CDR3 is TGTGCCAGCAGCAAGGGTAGCTCCTATAATTCACCCCTCCACTTT. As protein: CASSKGSSYNSPLHF.

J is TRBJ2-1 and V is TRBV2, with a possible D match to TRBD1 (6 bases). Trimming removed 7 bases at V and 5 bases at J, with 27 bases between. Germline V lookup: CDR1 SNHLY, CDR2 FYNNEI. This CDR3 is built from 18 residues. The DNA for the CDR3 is TGTGCCAGCACCTCCCGGTCTTTGGTCAGGGGAACCCACAATGAGCAGTTCTTC. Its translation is CASTSRSLVRGTHNEQFF. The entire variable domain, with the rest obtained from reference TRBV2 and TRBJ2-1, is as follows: EPEVTQTPSHQVTQMGQEVILRCVPISNHLYFYWYRQILGQKVEFLVSFYNNEISEKSEIFDDQFSVERPDGSNFTLKIRSTKLEDSAMYFCASTSRSLVRGTHNEQFFGPGTRLTVL.

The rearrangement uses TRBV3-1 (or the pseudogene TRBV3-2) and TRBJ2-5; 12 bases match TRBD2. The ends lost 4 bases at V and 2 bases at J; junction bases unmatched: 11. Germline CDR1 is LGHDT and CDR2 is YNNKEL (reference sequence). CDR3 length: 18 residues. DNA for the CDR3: TGTGCCAGCAGCCCGTCCCCGGGACTAGCGGGCTCACAAGAGACCCAGTACTTC. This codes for CASSPSPGLAGSQETQYF.

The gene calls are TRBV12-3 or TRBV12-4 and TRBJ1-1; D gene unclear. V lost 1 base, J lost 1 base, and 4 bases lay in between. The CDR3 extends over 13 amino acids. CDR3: CASSLVQNTEAFF. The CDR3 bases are TGTGCCAGCAGTTTAGTGCAGAACACTGAAGCTTTCTTT.

CDR3 loop: CAISSGQSEQYF. CDR3 DNA sequence: TGTGCCATCAGCTCGGGACAGTCCGAGCAGTACTTC. The chain has TRBV10-3 and TRBJ2-7; 7 bases fit TRBD1. Per the germline V gene, CDR1 is ENHRY and CDR2 is SYGVKD. J lost 6 bases, V lost 6 bases, and 5 bases had no gene match. The CDR3 totals 12 residues.

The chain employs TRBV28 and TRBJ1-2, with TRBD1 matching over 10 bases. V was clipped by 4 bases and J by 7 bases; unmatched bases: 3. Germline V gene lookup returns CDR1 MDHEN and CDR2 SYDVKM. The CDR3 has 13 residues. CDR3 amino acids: CASSSGTGVGYTF. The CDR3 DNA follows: TGTGCCAGCAGTTCCGGGACAGGGGTTGGCTACACCTTC.

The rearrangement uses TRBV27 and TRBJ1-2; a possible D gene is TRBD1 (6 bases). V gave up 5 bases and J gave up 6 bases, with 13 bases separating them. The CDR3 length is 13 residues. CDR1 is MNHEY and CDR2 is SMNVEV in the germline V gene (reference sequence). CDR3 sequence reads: CASSPAGAHGYTF. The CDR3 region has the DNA TGTGCCAGCAGTCCCGCGGGGGCCCATGGCTACACCTTC.

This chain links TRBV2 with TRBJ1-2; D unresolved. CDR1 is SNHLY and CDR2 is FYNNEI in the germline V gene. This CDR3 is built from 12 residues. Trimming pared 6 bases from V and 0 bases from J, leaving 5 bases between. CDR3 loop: CASRDSNYGYTF. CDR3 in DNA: TGTGCCAGCAGGGACTCTAACTATGGCTACACCTTC. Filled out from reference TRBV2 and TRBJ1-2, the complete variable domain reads EPEVTQTPSHQVTQMGQEVILRCVPISNHLYFYWYRQILGQKVEFLVSFYNNEISEKSEIFDDQFSVERPDGSNFTLKIRSTKLEDSAMYFCASRDSNYGYTFGSGTRLTVV.

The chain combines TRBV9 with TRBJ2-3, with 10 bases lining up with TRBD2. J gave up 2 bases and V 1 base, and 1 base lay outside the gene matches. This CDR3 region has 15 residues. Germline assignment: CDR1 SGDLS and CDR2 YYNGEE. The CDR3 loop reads CASSVTSGNTDTQYF. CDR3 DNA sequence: TGTGCCAGCAGCGTAACTAGCGGGAACACAGATACGCAGTATTTT.

DNA of the CDR3: TGCAGCGGCTTGATTAACTATGGCTACACCTTC. Protein sequence: CSGLINYGYTF. The chain links TRBV29-1 to TRBJ1-2; D remains unclear. Trimming cost V 7 bases and J 1 base, with 7 bases left between them. The CDR3 consists of 11 residues. Germline CDR1 reads SQVTM; CDR2 reads ANQGSEA.

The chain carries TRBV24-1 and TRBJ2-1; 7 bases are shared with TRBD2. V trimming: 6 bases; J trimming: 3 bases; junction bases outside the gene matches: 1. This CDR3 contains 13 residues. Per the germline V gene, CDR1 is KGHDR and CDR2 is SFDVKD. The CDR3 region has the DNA TGTGCCACCAGTTCTAGCGGCTACAATGAGCAGTTCTTC. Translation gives CATSSSGYNEQFF.